The clone carrying this T cell receptor (beta chain) came up a few times. Its specificity is not known. The sample comes from a study of T-cell reconstitution after alpha-beta-depleted transplantation in children. Overall study results and limits: Roughly two months post-transplant, alpha-beta T cells reportedly originated from several hundred graft clones that had expanded. Some patients' high day-60 TCRbeta diversity was attributed to recipient cells surviving conditioning.

Trimming took off 6 bases at V and 0 bases at J, with 8 bases between the two ends. CDR1 is SQVTM, CDR2 ANQGSEA, per germline. The CDR3 runs to 13 residues. Preparation of the TCRbeta library involved a method that used unique molecular identifiers. TCRdb re-called the PCR reads with MiXCR, one entry per CDR3 protein. The repertoire holds approximately 110,000 distinct CDR3 sequences, over 9% seen once, with under 40% in the top ten. This receptor was identified in a boy between 2 and 10 years old with acute lymphoblastic leukemia, due to receive a stem cell transplant. This specimen was PBMCs, taken before TCRalphabeta/CD19-depleted stem cell transplant. The chain employs TRBV29-1 and TRBJ2-2, with D maybe TRBD1 (5 bases). The CDR3 region has the DNA TGCAGCGTGGACAAGGCGAACACCGGGGAGCTGTTTTTT. Residues: CSVDKANTGELFF.